This T cell receptor (beta chain) came from a study of blood T cell repertoires in COVID-19. Study summary: Sites in the United States, Italy and Spain provided acute and convalescent COVID-19 samples.

Authors' analysis steps: Reference gene primer amplification gave nucleated cell count estimates. Profiled with immunoSEQ multiplex PCR; TCRdb holds only in-frame clones, not every one. That table gives V, J and clone size, and the DNA gave D and trimming. The profile shows 15,000 to 20,000 clones, 70% to 90% of them singletons. The CDR3 sequence is 11 residues long. Germline-derived CDR1 and CDR2 are DFQATT and SNEGSKA (reference sequence). Sequencing was carried out using peripheral blood. The chain combines TRBV20-1 with TRBJ2-7; 9 bases align to TRBD1. The TCR was taken from a man between 60 and 70 years old with acute or convalescent COVID-19. In DNA form, the CDR3 reads TGCAGAGCGGACAGGGGAAACGAGCAGTACTTC. It encodes CRADRGNEQYF.